The clone carrying this TCR beta chain was observed once. This sample was included in a study of blood T cell repertoires in COVID-19. Overall study: There were acute and convalescent COVID-19 samples, and they came from the United States, Italy and Spain.

Per germline, CDR1 MNHEY and CDR2 SMNVEV (reference sequence). The V gene lost 9 bases and the J gene lost 5 bases, with 10 bases spanning the gap. CDR3 length: 12 amino acids. The table came from immunoSEQ multiplex PCR; TCRdb's copy has only in-frame clones and leaves some out. The data hold about 370,000 clones, with about 89% observed a single time. The V and J genes are TRBV27 and TRBJ1-4; perhaps TRBD1 as D (5 bases). Sequenced sample: peripheral blood. The sequence derives from a young woman with COVID-19, enrolled during active disease. CDR3 DNA sequence: TGTGCCAGGACGACAGAGAATGAAAAACTGTTTTTT. Its translation is CARTTENEKLFF.